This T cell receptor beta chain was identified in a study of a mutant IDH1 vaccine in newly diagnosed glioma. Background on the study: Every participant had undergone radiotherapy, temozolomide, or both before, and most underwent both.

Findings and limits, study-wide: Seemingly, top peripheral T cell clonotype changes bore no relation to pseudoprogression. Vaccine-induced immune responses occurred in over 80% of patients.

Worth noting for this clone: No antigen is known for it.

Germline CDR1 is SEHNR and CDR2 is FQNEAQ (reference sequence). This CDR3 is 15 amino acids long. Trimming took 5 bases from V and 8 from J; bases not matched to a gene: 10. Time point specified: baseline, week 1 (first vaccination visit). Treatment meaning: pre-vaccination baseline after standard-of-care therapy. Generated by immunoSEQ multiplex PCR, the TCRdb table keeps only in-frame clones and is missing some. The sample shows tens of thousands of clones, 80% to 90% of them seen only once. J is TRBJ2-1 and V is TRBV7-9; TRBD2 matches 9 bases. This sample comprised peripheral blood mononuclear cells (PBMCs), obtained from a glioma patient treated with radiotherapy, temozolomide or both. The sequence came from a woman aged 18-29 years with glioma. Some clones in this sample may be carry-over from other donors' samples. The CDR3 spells CASSLGGSGGDEQFF. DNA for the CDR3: TGTGCCAGCAGCCTCGGAGGTAGCGGGGGCGATGAGCAGTTCTTC.